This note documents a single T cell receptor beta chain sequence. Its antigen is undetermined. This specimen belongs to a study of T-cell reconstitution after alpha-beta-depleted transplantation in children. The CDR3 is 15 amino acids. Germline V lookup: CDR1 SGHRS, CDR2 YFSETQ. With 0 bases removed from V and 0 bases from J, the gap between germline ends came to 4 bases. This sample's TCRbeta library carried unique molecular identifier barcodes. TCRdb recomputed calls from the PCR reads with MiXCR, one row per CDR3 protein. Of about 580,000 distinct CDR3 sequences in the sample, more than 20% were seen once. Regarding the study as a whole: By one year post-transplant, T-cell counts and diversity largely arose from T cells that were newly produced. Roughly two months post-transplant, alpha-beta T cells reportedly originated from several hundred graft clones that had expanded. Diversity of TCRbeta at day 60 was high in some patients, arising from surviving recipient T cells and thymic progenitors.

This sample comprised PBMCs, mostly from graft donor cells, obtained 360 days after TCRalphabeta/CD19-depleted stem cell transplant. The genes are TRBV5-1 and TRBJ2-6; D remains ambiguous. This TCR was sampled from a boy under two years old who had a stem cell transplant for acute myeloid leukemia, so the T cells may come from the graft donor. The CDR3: CASSLVLSGANVLTF. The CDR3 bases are TGCGCCAGCAGCTTGGTTCTCTCTGGGGCCAACGTCCTGACTTTC.